These 13 T cell receptor beta chains were all obtained from the same sample, sequenced in a study of identical twins. TCRdb reprocessed the 5' RACE reads via MiXCR and lists one record per CDR3 protein. Here the sample spans roughly 720,000 distinct CDR3 sequences, roughly 20% being singletons. The data were also submitted as part of a second study, on T cells expressing NK-cell markers.

Sequences were obtained from PBMCs. The receptors come from a woman under 30 in good health.

The chain has TRBV6-1 and TRBJ2-7; TRBD2 matches 13 bases. Per germline, CDR1 MNHNS and CDR2 SASEGT. This CDR3 has 13 residues. The ends lost 8 bases at V and 2 bases at J; junction bases unmatched: 0. As DNA, the CDR3 is TGTGCCAGCGGGACTAGCGGGACCTACGAGCAGTACTTC. Translated: CASGTSGTYEQYF.

This clonotype was seen repeatedly, ten times or more. The chain employs TRBV12-3 or TRBV12-4 and TRBJ2-3, with 11 positions matching TRBD2. With V trimmed by 3 bases and J by 3 bases, 5 bases remained unmatched. This CDR3 comprises 16 residues. In DNA, the CDR3 is TGTGCCAGCAGTTTTTTAGCGGGAGGGTGGACAGATACGCAGTATTTT. Translation gives CASSFLAGGWTDTQYF.

Comment on this clonotype: With a much larger clone just one base away, this may be a read error. Likely a read error: the CDR3 ends without its conserved phenylalanine or tryptophan. V and J are TRBV12-3 or TRBV12-4 and TRBJ2-7; D gene unclear. This CDR3 has 10 residues. V lost 8 bases to trimming and J lost 2 bases, with 4 bases between them. CDR3 bases: TGTGCCAGCGGAACCTACGAGCAGTACATC. It translates to CASGTYEQYI.

The table lists this clonotype with many counts. This chain uses TRBV20-1 with TRBJ2-3; D tentatively reads TRBD1 or TRBD2 (5 bases each). The germline CDR1 and CDR2 sequences are DFQATT and SNEGSKA (reference sequence). With 5 bases removed from V and 3 bases from J, the gap between germline ends came to 15 bases. This CDR3 comprises 14 residues. The CDR3 protein is CSALRWDGTDTQYF. CDR3 nucleotides: TGCAGTGCTCTCCGGTGGGACGGTACAGATACGCAGTATTTT.

V gene TRBV5-6 combines with J gene TRBJ1-2, with no clear D. The CDR3 has 15 residues. V was cut by 4 bases and J by 2 bases, with 15 bases left in between. Germline-derived CDR1 and CDR2 are SGHDT and YYEEEE. CDR3 DNA sequence: TGTGCCAGCAGCGTCTACAGAGTCCCGAACTATGGCTACACCTTC. Protein sequence: CASSVYRVPNYGYTF.

The chain employs TRBV12-3 or TRBV12-4 and TRBJ1-1; TRBD1 aligns across 7 bases. The CDR3 totals 12 residues. V trimming: 5 bases; J trimming: 6 bases; junction bases outside the gene matches: 3. The CDR3 sequence is CASSQGDSEAFF. The CDR3 coding sequence is TGTGCCAGCAGTCAGGGGGATTCTGAAGCTTTCTTT.

The V gene is TRBV29-1, the J gene TRBJ2-1, with TRBD2 identical over 8 bases. This CDR3 has 14 residues. Per the germline V gene, CDR1 is SQVTM and CDR2 is ANQGSEA. Trimming at V came to 1 base and at J to 7 bases, leaving 6 bases not matched to a gene. The CDR3 region has the DNA TGCAGCGTTGAAGGGGAGCGGGAGAGAAATGAGCAGTTCTTC. Its protein product is CSVEGERERNEQFF.

This clonotype has a handful of counts. The V gene is TRBV5-5, the J gene TRBJ2-1; 9 bases match TRBD2. The V gene end was trimmed by 0 bases and the J gene end by 0 bases; junction bases not matched to a gene: 7. The CDR3 spans 18 residues. CDR1 is SGHKS, CDR2 YYEKEE, per germline (reference sequence). CDR3 in amino acids: CASSLVSSGAPSYNEQFF. CDR3 coding DNA: TGTGCCAGCAGCTTGGTATCTAGCGGGGCCCCCTCCTACAATGAGCAGTTCTTC.

The chain combines TRBV12-3 or TRBV12-4 with TRBJ2-1; unclear D gene. Trimming pared 4 bases from V and 7 bases from J, leaving 11 bases between. The CDR3 is 13 residues long. Written as DNA, the CDR3 is TGTGCCAGCAGTTGGACCAAACCGAATGAGCAGTTCTTC. It codes for CASSWTKPNEQFF.

This chain uses TRBV7-9 with TRBJ2-7; the D call may be TRBD1 or TRBD2 (5 bases each). V was shortened by 8 bases and J by 2 bases, with 13 bases between the two germline ends. CDR3 length: 13 amino acids. From germline, CDR1 is SEHNR and CDR2 FQNEAQ (reference sequence). The CDR3 DNA follows: TGTGCCAGCGGGACGGACAACACCTACGAGCAGTACTTC. Translation: CASGTDNTYEQYF.

The rearrangement joins TRBV12-3 or TRBV12-4 to TRBJ2-2, with D possibly matching TRBD2 (5 bases). This CDR3 is built from 13 residues. V lost 4 bases and J 6 bases, leaving 9 bases between the germline ends. The CDR3 DNA sequence: TGTGCCAGCAGTTCACTAGGTCCCGGGGAGCTGTTTTTT. Protein product: CASSSLGPGELFF.

This clonotype was seen only a few times. The chain links TRBV6-5 to TRBJ1-2; the match to TRBD1 covers 8 bases. The germline V gene encodes CDR1 MNHEY and CDR2 SVGAGI. The CDR3 runs 13 residues. V lost 2 bases and J lost 11; bases outside the gene matches: 7. The CDR3 region is CASSYGTGGLYTF. In nucleotides, the CDR3 is TGTGCCAGCAGTTACGGGACAGGAGGCCTTTACACCTTC.

The sample holds a few counts of this clonotype. The V gene is TRBV9, the J gene TRBJ2-7; maybe TRBD1 (7 bases). The CDR3 spans 15 residues. CDR1 SGDLS and CDR2 YYNGEE come from the germline V gene. Trimming removed 4 bases at V and 3 bases at J, with 17 bases between. CDR3 in DNA: TGTGCCAGCAGCCCCGCGGGACAGTTTTTCTACGAGCAGTACTTC. Its protein product is CASSPAGQFFYEQYF.